This TCR beta chain derives from a study of PD-1 blockade in classical Hodgkin lymphoma. V was cut by 3 bases and J by 0 bases, with 3 bases left in between. The CDR3 runs 13 residues. CDR1 and CDR2 (germline): SGHVS, FNYEAQ. Time point given: cycle 4 day 1 (C4D1), after 5 to 7 weeks of nivolumab. Each patient relapsed following autologous stem cell transplantation, and prior brentuximab vedotin exposure differed. Clones were read by immunoSEQ multiplex PCR, and TCRdb kept only the in-frame ones, dropping some. The sample consists of 100,000 or so clones, more than 70% of them appearing once. The TCR sequence derives from a human donor with classical Hodgkin lymphoma. J is TRBJ2-1 and V is TRBV7-6, with D unclear. Sample: peripheral blood mononuclear cells (PBMCs), taken before the fourth cycle of nivolumab. In DNA, the CDR3 is TGTGCCAGCAGCTTTTACTCCTACAATGAGCAGTTCTTC. It specifies CASSFYSYNEQFF.